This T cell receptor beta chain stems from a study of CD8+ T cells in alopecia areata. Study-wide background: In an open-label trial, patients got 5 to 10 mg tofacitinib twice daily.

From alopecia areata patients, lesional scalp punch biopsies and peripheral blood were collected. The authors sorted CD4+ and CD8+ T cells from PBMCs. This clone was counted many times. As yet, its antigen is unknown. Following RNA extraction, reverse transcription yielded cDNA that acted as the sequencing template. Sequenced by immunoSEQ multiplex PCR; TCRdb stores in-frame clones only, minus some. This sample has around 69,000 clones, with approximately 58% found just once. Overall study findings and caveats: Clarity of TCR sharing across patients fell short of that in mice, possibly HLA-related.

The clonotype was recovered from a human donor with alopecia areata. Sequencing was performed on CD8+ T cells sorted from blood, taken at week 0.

CDR3 sequence: CASSVGYEQYF. Written as DNA, the CDR3 is TGTGCCAGCAGCGTAGGTTACGAGCAGTACTTC. The chain carries TRBV5-6 and TRBJ2-7, with D uncertain. CDR1 and CDR2 from the germline V gene are SGHDT and YYEEEE. The V end was cut by 4 bases, the J end by 4 bases, with 6 bases between. CDR3 size: 11 residues.